This T cell receptor (beta chain) was sequenced in a study of T cell repertoires in cytomegalovirus infection (dated 2019 in TCRdb). For the study in its entirety: Donor HLA type was relevant to the analysis, as public TCR beta signatures indicated carriage of CMV infection together with the matching HLA type. Broad study findings and their caveats: Carriers of CMV infection plus the relevant HLA type were discriminated by the cumulative frequency of public TCR beta family members in the study cohort and in an independent roughly 380-donor cohort. The ex vivo response was dominated by HLA-C-restricted CMV-specific TCR beta clonotypes, which also provided the single most frequent clonotype in two of eight donors.

The run used an Illumina HiSeq 1500. The public reads were reanalyzed by TCRdb: fastp trimming at Q25, MiXCR alignment, in-frame beta chains only. Merged by CDR3 protein, the rows form single entries marked with the most common genes and DNA. This sample holds around 740,000 distinct CDR3 sequences; approximately 34% were observed only once. In total, the top ten clones hold 2.8% of the sample. This clonotype was detected ten times or more. There is no known antigen for this receptor. Per-nucleotide qualities are absent, and no much larger clonotype sits a single base away. The germline V gene provides CDR1 SGHTA and CDR2 FQGNSA. From cysteine to phenylalanine, the CDR3 is 14 amino acids long. Solely the CDR3 DNA is kept, with 42 bases framed from the first base. Trimming takes 5 bases off V and 5 bases off J; junction bases not matched to a gene: 3.

The clonotype comes from a human donor in good health (CMV status not recorded). Some clones in this sample may be carry-over from other donors' samples. Rearrangement joined TRBV7-2 to TRBJ2-2; TRBD1 agrees with 9 junctional bases. Sequencing was carried out using PBMCs. The CDR3 protein sequence reads: CASSRQGGTGELFF. The bases read TGTGCCAGCAGCCGACAGGGGGGTACCGGGGAGCTGTTTTTT. The variable domain in full, with residues beyond the CDR3 obtained from the reference TRBV7-2 and TRBJ2-2 genes, is GAGVSQSPSNKVTEKGKDVELRCDPISGHTALYWYRQSLGQGLEFLIYFQGNSAPDKSGLPSDRFSAERTGGSVSTLTIQRTQQEDSAVYLCASSRQGGTGELFFGEGSRLTVL.